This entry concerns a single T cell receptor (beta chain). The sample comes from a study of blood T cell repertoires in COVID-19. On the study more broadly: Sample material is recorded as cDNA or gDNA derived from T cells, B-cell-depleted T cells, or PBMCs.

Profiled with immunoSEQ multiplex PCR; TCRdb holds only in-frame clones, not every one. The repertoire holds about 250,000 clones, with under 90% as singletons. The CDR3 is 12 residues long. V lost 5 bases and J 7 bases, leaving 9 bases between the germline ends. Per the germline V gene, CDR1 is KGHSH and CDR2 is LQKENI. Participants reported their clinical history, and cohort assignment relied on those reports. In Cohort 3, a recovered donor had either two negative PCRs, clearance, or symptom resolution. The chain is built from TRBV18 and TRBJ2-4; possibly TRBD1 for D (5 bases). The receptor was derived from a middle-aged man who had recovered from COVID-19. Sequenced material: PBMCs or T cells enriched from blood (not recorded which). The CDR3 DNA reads TGTGCCAGCTCAACAAAGGGGAACATTCAGTACTTC. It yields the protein CASSTKGNIQYF.